Below, 20 T cell receptor beta chains from the same sample are listed, as sequenced in a study of T cells in tuberculosis. Cells were sorted from thawed PBMC rested overnight and stained with GMM-loaded CD1B tetramer, viability dye and anti-CD3. The lipid loaded on the CD1B tetramers was C32 glucose monomycolate from Rhodococcus equi. TCRdb's copy holds only in-frame clones and misses some; the assay was immunoSEQ multiplex PCR. The sample holds about 88,000 clones, roughly 91% seen once. The sample was CD1b-GMM tetramer-negative cells sorted from PBMCs. These receptors were collected from an adult woman with latent tuberculosis.

The rearrangement links TRBV5-6 to TRBJ1-5, with TRBD1 matching 7 bases. V was clipped by 5 bases and J by 5 bases; unmatched bases: 13. The germline CDR1 and CDR2 sequences are SGHDT and YYEEEE. CDR3 length equals 16 residues. Here the CDR3 DNA reads TGTGCCAGCAGTTCCTTAGGACAGGTTGGAGATCAGCCCCAGCATTTT. Translation gives CASSSLGQVGDQPQHF. The variable domain in full, completed from reference TRBV5-6 and TRBJ1-5, reads DAGVTQSPTHLIKTRGQQVTLRCSPKSGHDTVSWYQQALGQGPQFIFQYYEEEERQRGNFPDRFSGHQFPNYSSELNVNALLLGDSALYLCASSSLGQVGDQPQHFGDGTRLSIL.

J is TRBJ1-2 and V is TRBV11-2; D ambiguous. The CDR3 has 14 residues. V dropped 1 base and J dropped 4 bases, with 10 bases sitting between them. Germline V lookup: CDR1 SGHAT, CDR2 FQNNGV. The CDR3 coding sequence is TGTGCCAGCAGCTTAGGCCCCCTCGGCTATGGCTACACCTTC. Translated: CASSLGPLGYGYTF.

The chain links TRBV27 to TRBJ2-7; D is ambiguous. Trimming stripped 2 bases from V and 11 bases from J, with 13 bases between. The CDR3 is 12 amino acids. Per germline, CDR1 MNHEY and CDR2 SMNVEV (reference sequence). CDR3 coding DNA: TGTGCCAGCAGTTTAGGGCCCAGACGGGAGTACGTC. Translating gives CASSLGPRREYV.

The CDR3 region is CASSRLQGAEQYV. CDR3 nucleotides: TGTGCCAGCAGTCGGTTGCAGGGGGCCGAGCAGTACGTC. The chain combines TRBV27 with TRBJ2-7; TRBD1 aligns across 8 bases. CDR1 MNHEY and CDR2 SMNVEV come from the germline V gene (reference sequence). The CDR3 has 13 residues. Trimming removed 5 bases from V and 6 bases from J; junction bases left unmatched: 6.

The chain recombines TRBV11-2 with TRBJ2-3; TRBD2 agrees at 11 bases. CDR3 length: 18 residues. In germline, CDR1 is SGHAT, CDR2 FQNNGV. The V and J ends lost 3 bases and 4 bases, in that order; junction bases with no gene match: 12. The CDR3 DNA is TGTGCCAGCAGCTTGGTACCCCTCTTAGCGGGGGGGCCAGATACGCAGTATTTT. This codes for CASSLVPLLAGGPDTQYF.

This clone was counted between two and nine times. This chain uses TRBV10-3 with TRBJ1-3, with D unresolved. V was shortened by 7 bases and J by 4 bases, with 8 bases between the two germline ends. Germline V gene sequence: CDR1 ENHRY, CDR2 SYGVKD. The CDR3 length is 12 residues. CDR3 DNA: TGTGCCATCACCACGGGAGGAAACACCATATATTTT. Its translation is CAITTGGNTIYF.

J is TRBJ1-2 and V is TRBV7-9, with 12 bases lining up with TRBD1. The CDR3 consists of 14 residues. Germline assignment: CDR1 SEHNR and CDR2 FQNEAQ (reference sequence). With V trimmed by 4 bases and J by 8 bases, 5 bases remained unmatched. The CDR3 reads CASSSPGTGGGYTF. In DNA form, the CDR3 reads TGTGCCAGCAGCTCCCCCGGGACAGGGGGCGGCTACACCTTC.

This chain uses TRBV5-4 with TRBJ1-6; D not resolved. Germline CDR1 reads SGHNT; CDR2 reads YYREEE (reference sequence). The V end was cut by 0 bases, the J end by 7 bases, with 8 bases between. CDR3 size: 14 residues. The CDR3 DNA is TGTGCCAGCAGCTTGGCACAGTTAAATTCACCCCTCCACTTT. As protein: CASSLAQLNSPLHF.

J is TRBJ1-1 and V is TRBV6-5; TRBD1 matches 8 bases. Trimming at V came to 5 bases and at J to 7 bases, leaving 3 bases not matched to a gene. The length of the CDR3 is 12 residues. Germline V gene data show CDR1 as MNHEY and CDR2 as SVGAGI. The CDR3 bases are TGTGCCAGCAGTCCTACAGGGGGTGAAGCTTTCTTT. Translation: CASSPTGGEAFF.

This clone has a single count. This chain links TRBV2 with TRBJ2-4, with 9 bases matching TRBD1. CDR1 and CDR2 (germline): SNHLY, FYNNEI. V lost 8 bases, J lost 4 bases, and 12 bases stayed unmatched. This CDR3 comprises 16 residues. The CDR3 region is CASWPAHGQGKNIQYF. In nucleotides, the CDR3 is TGTGCCAGCTGGCCCGCACATGGACAGGGGAAAAACATTCAGTACTTC.

This clone was seen just once. This chain links TRBV4-2 with TRBJ2-2; weak D call: TRBD1 (6 bases). Germline V gene lookup returns CDR1 LGHNA and CDR2 YNFKEQ. The CDR3 contains 16 residues. The V end lost 1 base, the J end lost 3 bases, and 12 bases lay between the germline ends. The DNA for the CDR3 is TGTGCCAGCAGCCAAGTCGGCGACAGGTACACCGGGGAGCTGTTTTTT. As protein: CASSQVGDRYTGELFF.

CDR3 protein: CASSYSAGLDIQYF. The CDR3 DNA reads TGTGCCAGCAGTTACTCGGCAGGGCTAGACATTCAGTACTTC. V usage is TRBV6-6 and J usage is TRBJ2-4, with a tentative D call TRBD1 (5 bases). Germline-derived CDR1 and CDR2 are MNHNY and SVGAGI (reference sequence). Trimming stripped 0 bases from V and 8 bases from J, with 11 bases between. This CDR3 spans 14 amino acids.

The chain uses TRBV11-1 and TRBJ2-7; 8 bases agree with TRBD2. The CDR3 contains 15 residues. The trim removed 3 bases at V and 2 bases at J, leaving 6 bases unmatched. The germline V gene has CDR1 SGHAT and CDR2 FQDESV (reference sequence). The CDR3 nucleotides read TGTGCCAGCAGCTTGCGCGGGGGGCCCACCTACGAGCAGTACTTC. The encoded protein is CASSLRGGPTYEQYF.

The V and J genes are TRBV7-3 and TRBJ2-3, with a tentative D call TRBD1 (5 bases). The germline V and J ends were trimmed by 1 base and 2 bases, with 10 bases remaining between them. Germline V gives CDR1 SGHTA, CDR2 FQGTGA. The CDR3 has 15 amino acids. The CDR3 here is CASSLNWGPTDTQYF. DNA of the CDR3: TGTGCCAGCAGCTTAAATTGGGGCCCCACAGATACGCAGTATTTT.

The chain uses TRBV5-1 and TRBJ1-4; D gene uncertain. V lost 2 bases and J lost 7, with 15 bases in between. The CDR3 runs 15 residues. Germline CDR1 and CDR2: SGHRS and YFSETQ. In DNA, the CDR3 is TGCGCCAGCAGCTTTGCCCCATCAGGAGGTGAAAAACTGTTTTTT. The encoded protein is CASSFAPSGGEKLFF.

The chain recombines TRBV11-2 with TRBJ2-3; 14 nucleotides align to TRBD2. Germline V gene lookup returns CDR1 SGHAT and CDR2 FQNNGV. Germline trimming cut 2 bases from V and 3 bases from J; bases unmatched to any gene: 4. The CDR3 runs 17 residues. The CDR3: CASSLRGTSGGTDTQYF. In nucleotides, the CDR3 is TGTGCCAGCAGCTTACGGGGGACTAGCGGGGGAACAGATACGCAGTATTTT.

The chain links TRBV30 to TRBJ1-2; TRBD1 matches at 8 bases. This CDR3 spans 14 amino acids. Germline loops: CDR1 GTSNPN, CDR2 SVGIG (reference sequence). J gave up 7 bases and V 0 bases, and 7 bases lay outside the gene matches. The DNA of the CDR3 is TGTGCCTGGAGTGTACTCCAGGGGGCGCGTGGCTACACCTTC. This gives the protein CAWSVLQGARGYTF.

The chain is built from TRBV9 and TRBJ2-1, with 9 bases fitting TRBD1. Germline CDR1 SGDLS, CDR2 YYNGEE. V was pared by 0 bases and J by 8 bases, with 9 bases of the junction left unmatched. This CDR3 region has 16 residues. CDR3 residues: CASSVDRGRRVDEQFF. The CDR3 nucleotides read TGTGCCAGCAGCGTAGACAGGGGGCGCAGGGTCGATGAGCAGTTCTTC.

In its sample, this clone was seen once. J is TRBJ1-5 and V is TRBV9, with D hard to call. Germline V gene lookup returns CDR1 SGDLS and CDR2 YYNGEE. The CDR3 has 13 residues. Trimming shortened V by 1 base and J by 7 bases, and 9 bases separated the two germline ends. The chain's CDR3 is CASSVSPGQPQHF. CDR3 bases: TGTGCCAGCAGCGTATCTCCAGGCCAGCCCCAGCATTTT.

This clone was recorded only once. The chain couples TRBV5-1 to TRBJ1-1; 10 nucleotides align to TRBD1. There are 15 residues in the CDR3. Per the germline V gene, CDR1 is SGHRS and CDR2 is YFSETQ. With 3 bases clipped from V and 4 bases from J, the junction kept 6 bases outside the gene matches. The CDR3 sequence: CASSSETGGTTEAFF. CDR3 coding DNA: TGCGCCAGCAGCTCGGAGACAGGGGGCACCACTGAAGCTTTCTTT.